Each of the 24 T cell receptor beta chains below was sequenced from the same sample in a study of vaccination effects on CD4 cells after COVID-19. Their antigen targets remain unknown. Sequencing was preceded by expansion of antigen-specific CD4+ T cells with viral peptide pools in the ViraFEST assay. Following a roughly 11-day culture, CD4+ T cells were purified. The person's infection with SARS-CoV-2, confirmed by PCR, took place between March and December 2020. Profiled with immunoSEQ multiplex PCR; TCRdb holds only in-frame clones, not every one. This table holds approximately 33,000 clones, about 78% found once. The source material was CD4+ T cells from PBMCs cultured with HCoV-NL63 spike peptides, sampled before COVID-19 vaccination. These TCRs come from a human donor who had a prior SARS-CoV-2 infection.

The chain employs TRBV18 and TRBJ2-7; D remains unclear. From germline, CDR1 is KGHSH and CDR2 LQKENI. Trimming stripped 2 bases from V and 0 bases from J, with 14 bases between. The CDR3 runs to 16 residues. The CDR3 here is CASSPSPSGDSYEQYF. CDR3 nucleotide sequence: TGTGCCAGCTCACCATCGCCGTCAGGTGACTCCTACGAGCAGTACTTC. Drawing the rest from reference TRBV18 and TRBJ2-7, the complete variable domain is NAGVMQNPRHLVRRRGQEARLRCSPMKGHSHVYWYRQLPEEGLKFMVYLQKENIIDESGMPKERFSAEFPKEGPSILRIQQVVRGDSAAYFCASSPSPSGDSYEQYFGPGTRLTVT.

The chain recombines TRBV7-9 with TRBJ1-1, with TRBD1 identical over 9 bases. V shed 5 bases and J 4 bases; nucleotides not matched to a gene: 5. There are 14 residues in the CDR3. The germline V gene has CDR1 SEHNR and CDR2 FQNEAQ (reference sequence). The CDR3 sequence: CASSPGQGSTEAFF. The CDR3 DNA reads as TGTGCCAGCAGCCCCGGACAGGGGAGCACTGAAGCTTTCTTT.

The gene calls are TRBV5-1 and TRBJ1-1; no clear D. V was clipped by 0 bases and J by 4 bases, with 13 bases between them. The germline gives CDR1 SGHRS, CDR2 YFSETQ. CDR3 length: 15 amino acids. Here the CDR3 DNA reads TGCGCCAGCAGCTTGGAAGGGCCTTCGAGCACTGAAGCTTTCTTT. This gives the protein CASSLEGPSSTEAFF.

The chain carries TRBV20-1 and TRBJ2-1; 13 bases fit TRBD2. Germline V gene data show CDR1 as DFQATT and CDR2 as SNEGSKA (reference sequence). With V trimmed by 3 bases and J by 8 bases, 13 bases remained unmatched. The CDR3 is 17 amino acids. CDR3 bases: TGCAGTGCTAGTCCCGGGACTAGCGGGAAAGGGAAAGATGAGCAGTTCTTC. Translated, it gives CSASPGTSGKGKDEQFF.

CDR3 bases: TGTGCCAGCAGCTCTCAGGGACTAGCGGGGTGGGACGAGCAGTACTTC. Protein sequence: CASSSQGLAGWDEQYF. The chain couples TRBV7-2 to TRBJ2-7, with 13 bases matching TRBD2. V shed 4 bases and J 5 bases; nucleotides not matched to a gene: 8. The CDR3 has 16 residues. The germline V gene encodes CDR1 SGHTA and CDR2 FQGNSA.

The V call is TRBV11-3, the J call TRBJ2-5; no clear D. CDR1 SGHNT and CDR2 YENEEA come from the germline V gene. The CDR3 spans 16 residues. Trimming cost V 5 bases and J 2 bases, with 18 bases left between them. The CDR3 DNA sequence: TGTGCCAGCAGCAAGAGCTACGGCCTAAGACAAGAGACCCAGTACTTC. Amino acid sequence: CASSKSYGLRQETQYF.

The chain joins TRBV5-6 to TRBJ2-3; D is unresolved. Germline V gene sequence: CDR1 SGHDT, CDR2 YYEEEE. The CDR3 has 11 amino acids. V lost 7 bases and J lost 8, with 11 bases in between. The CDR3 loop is CASVGTGTQYF. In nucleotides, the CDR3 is TGTGCCAGCGTCGGAACGGGTACGCAGTATTTT.

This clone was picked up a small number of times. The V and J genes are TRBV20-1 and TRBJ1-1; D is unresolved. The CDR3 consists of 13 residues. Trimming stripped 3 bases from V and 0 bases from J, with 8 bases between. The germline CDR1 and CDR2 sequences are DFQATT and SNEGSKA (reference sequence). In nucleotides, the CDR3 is TGCAGTGCTAGTGGACTGATGAACACTGAAGCTTTCTTT. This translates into CSASGLMNTEAFF.

CDR3 loop: CASSDTGDADTQYF. CDR3 bases: TGTGCCAGCAGTGACACGGGGGACGCAGATACGCAGTATTTT. The rearrangement joins TRBV6-1 to TRBJ2-3; tentative D call: TRBD2 (6 bases). The CDR3 totals 14 residues. Germline V gene sequence: CDR1 MNHNS, CDR2 SASEGT. Trimming shortened V by 3 bases and J by 4 bases, and 11 bases separated the two germline ends.

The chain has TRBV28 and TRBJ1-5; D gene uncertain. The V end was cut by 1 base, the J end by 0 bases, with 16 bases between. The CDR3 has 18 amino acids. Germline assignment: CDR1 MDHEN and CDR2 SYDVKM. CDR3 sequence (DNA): TGTGCCAGCAGTTTATACAGCCTCTCCTCTTATAGCAATCAGCCCCAGCATTTT. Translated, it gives CASSLYSLSSYSNQPQHF. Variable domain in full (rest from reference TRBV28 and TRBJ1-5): DVKVTQSSRYLVKRTGEKVFLECVQDMDHENMFWYRQDPGLGLRLIYFSYDVKMKEKGDIPEGYSVSREKKERFSLILESASTNQTSMYLCASSLYSLSSYSNQPQHFGDGTRLSIL.

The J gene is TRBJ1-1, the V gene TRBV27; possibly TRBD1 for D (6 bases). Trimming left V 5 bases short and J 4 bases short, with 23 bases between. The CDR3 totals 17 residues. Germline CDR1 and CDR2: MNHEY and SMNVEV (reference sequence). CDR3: CASSRYSLPGDRTEAFF. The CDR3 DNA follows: TGTGCCAGCAGTCGATACTCCTTACCAGGGGACCGCACTGAAGCTTTCTTT.

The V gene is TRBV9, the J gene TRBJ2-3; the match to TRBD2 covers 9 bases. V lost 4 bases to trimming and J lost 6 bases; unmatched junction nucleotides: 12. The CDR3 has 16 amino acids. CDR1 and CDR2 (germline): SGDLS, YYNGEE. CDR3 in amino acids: CASSTTSAGGQDTQYF. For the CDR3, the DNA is TGTGCCAGCAGCACGACTAGCGCGGGGGGGCAGGATACGCAGTATTTT. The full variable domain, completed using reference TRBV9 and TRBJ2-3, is DSGVTQTPKHLITATGQRVTLRCSPRSGDLSVYWYQQSLDQGLQFLIQYYNGEERAKGNILERFSAQQFPDLHSELNLSSLELGDSALYFCASSTTSAGGQDTQYFGPGTRLTVL.

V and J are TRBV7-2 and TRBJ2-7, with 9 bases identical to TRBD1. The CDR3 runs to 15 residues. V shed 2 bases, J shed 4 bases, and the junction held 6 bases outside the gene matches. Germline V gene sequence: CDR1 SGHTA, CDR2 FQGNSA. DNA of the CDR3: TGTGCCAGCAGCTTAATGGGACAGGGTACTTACGAGCAGTACTTC. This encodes CASSLMGQGTYEQYF. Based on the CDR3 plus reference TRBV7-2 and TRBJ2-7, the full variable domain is GAGVSQSPSNKVTEKGKDVELRCDPISGHTALYWYRQSLGQGLEFLIYFQGNSAPDKSGLPSDRFSAERTGGSVSTLTIQRTQQEDSAVYLCASSLMGQGTYEQYFGPGTRLTVT.

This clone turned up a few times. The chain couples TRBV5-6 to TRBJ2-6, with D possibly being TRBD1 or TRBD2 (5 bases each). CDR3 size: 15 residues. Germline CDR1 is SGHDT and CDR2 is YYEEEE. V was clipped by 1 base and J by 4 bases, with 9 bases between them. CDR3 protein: CASSLRGAGANVLTF. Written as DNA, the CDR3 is TGTGCCAGCAGCTTGAGAGGGGCCGGGGCCAACGTCCTGACTTTC.

For the CDR3, the DNA is TGTGCCAGTGGAGGGACAGCAAAATCACCCCTCCACTTT. Translating it yields CASGGTAKSPLHF. The rearrangement joins TRBV19 to TRBJ1-6, with 7 bases aligning to TRBD1. CDR1 and CDR2 (germline): LNHDA, SQIVND (reference sequence). The CDR3 covers 13 residues. After removal of 8 bases from V and 10 bases from J, the junction contained 8 bases not matched to a gene.

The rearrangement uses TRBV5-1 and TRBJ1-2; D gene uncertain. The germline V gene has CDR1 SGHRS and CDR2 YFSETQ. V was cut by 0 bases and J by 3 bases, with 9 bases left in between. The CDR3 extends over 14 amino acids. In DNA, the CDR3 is TGCGCCAGCAGCTTGGAATCGACTGACTATGGCTACACCTTC. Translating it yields CASSLESTDYGYTF.

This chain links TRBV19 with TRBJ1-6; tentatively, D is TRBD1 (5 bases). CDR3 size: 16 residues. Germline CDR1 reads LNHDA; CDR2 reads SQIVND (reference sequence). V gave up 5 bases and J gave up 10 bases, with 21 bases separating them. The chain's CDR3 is CASSYFPPGGWSPLHF. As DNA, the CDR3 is TGTGCCAGTAGTTACTTTCCGCCCGGGGGGTGGTCACCCCTCCACTTT.

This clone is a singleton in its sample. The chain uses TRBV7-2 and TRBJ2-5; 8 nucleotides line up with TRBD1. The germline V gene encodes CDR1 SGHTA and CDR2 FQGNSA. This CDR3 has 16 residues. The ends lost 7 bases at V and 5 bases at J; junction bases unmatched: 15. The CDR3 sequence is CASKNSAGTGGETQYF. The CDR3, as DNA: TGTGCCAGCAAGAACTCCGCTGGGACAGGAGGGGAGACCCAGTACTTC.

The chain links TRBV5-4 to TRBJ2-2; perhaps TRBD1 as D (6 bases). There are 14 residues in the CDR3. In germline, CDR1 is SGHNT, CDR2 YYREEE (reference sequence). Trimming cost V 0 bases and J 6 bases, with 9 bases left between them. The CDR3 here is CASSLDQGPGELFF. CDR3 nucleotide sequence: TGTGCCAGCAGCTTGGATCAGGGGCCCGGGGAGCTGTTTTTT. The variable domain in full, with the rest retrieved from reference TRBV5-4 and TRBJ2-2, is ETGVTQSPTHLIKTRGQQVTLRCSSQSGHNTVSWYQQALGQGPQFIFQYYREEENGRGNFPPRFSGLQFPNYSSELNVNALELDDSALYLCASSLDQGPGELFFGEGSRLTVL.

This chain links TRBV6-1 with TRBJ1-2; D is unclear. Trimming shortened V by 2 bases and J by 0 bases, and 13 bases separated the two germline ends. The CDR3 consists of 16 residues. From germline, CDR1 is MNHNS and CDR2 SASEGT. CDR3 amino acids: CASSEFGGVANYGYTF. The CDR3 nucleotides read TGTGCCAGCAGTGAATTTGGTGGTGTAGCTAACTATGGCTACACCTTC.

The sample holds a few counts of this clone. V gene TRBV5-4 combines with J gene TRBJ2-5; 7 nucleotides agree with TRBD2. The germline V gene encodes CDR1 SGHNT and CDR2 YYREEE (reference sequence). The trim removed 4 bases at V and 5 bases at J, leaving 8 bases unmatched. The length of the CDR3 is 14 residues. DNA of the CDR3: TGTGCCAGCAGCCTCGGGGGGATCGGGGAGACCCAGTACTTC. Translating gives CASSLGGIGETQYF.

The CDR3 here is CATSDFRGTAAYEQYF. In DNA form, the CDR3 reads TGTGCCACCAGTGATTTCCGGGGAACCGCCGCCTACGAGCAGTACTTC. The chain has TRBV24-1 and TRBJ2-7, with D possibly being TRBD2 (5 bases). V lost 1 base, J lost 2 bases, and 14 bases lay in between. The CDR3 is 16 residues long. Germline-derived CDR1 and CDR2 are KGHDR and SFDVKD.

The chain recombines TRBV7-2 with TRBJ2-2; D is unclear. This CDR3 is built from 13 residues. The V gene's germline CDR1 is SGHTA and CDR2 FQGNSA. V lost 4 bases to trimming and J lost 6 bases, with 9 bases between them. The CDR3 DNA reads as TGTGCCAGCAGCTCCACTCTGGCCGGGGAGCTGTTTTTT. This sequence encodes CASSSTLAGELFF. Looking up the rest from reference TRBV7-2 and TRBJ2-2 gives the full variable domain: GAGVSQSPSNKVTEKGKDVELRCDPISGHTALYWYRQSLGQGLEFLIYFQGNSAPDKSGLPSDRFSAERTGGSVSTLTIQRTQQEDSAVYLCASSSTLAGELFFGEGSRLTVL.

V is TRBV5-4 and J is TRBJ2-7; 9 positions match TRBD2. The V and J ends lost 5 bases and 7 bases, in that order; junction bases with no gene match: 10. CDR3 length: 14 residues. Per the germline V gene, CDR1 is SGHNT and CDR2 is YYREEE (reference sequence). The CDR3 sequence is CASRTGLAGGEQYF. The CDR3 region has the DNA TGTGCCAGCAGGACGGGACTAGCAGGGGGAGAGCAGTACTTC.